This paragraph reports one T cell receptor (beta chain). The antigen is not known. Through a sample-barcoded 5' primer and a J-beta primer mix, a second PCR was run for roughly 7 to 12 cycles. TCRdb independently ran MiXCR on the 5' RACE reads; one entry per CDR3 protein. The table shows hundreds of thousands of distinct CDR3 sequences, with about 59% occurring only once. This sample was included in a study of blood T cells in healthy people across ages. The study's findings and limits: Age brought a roughly linear fall in TCR beta diversity measured per million T cells. Comparison with aged donors showed that long-lived donors had more naive CD4+ cells and higher diversity. Naive and antigen-experienced cells could not be conclusively compared, given unsorted PBMCs.

The donors, aged about 6 to 90, were healthy Caucasians from Russia. The CDR3 consists of 15 residues. V dropped 3 bases and J dropped 2 bases, with 14 bases sitting between them. Germline lookup yields CDR1 SGHDN and CDR2 FVKESK. The sequence was obtained from a young man in good health. Input material: blood. The chain recombines TRBV14 with TRBJ2-7, with D perhaps given as TRBD1 or TRBD2 (5 bases each). The CDR3 nucleotides read TGTGCCAGCAGCCAGGGACGAGCGGTAACCTACGAGCAGTACTTC. Translated: CASSQGRAVTYEQYF.